This TCR beta chain was recovered during a study of CD8 T cells in Susac syndrome. Reverse transcription of about 0.5 to 1 ug RNA was carried out with random hexamers. Amplification of TCR beta CDR3 across 54 Vbeta and 13 Jbeta was performed with immunoSEQ multiplex PCR. A single record per CDR3 protein comes from TCRdb applying MiXCR to the immunoSEQ multiplex PCR reads. Among 200,000 to 250,000 distinct CDR3 sequences listed, 93% were seen once. The germline V gene has CDR1 SGDLS and CDR2 YYNGEE. Trimming shortened V by 2 bases and J by 2 bases, and 16 bases separated the two germline ends. The CDR3 runs 16 residues.

The sequenced sample consisted of CD4+ T cells from PBMCs. This clonotype was sampled from a human donor with multiple sclerosis. This chain joins TRBV9 and TRBJ1-2; possibly TRBD1 for D (6 bases). The CDR3 DNA reads as TGTGCCAGCAGCGTCCCGAACAGGGAAAAAAACTATGGCTACACCTTC. Its translation: CASSVPNREKNYGYTF.